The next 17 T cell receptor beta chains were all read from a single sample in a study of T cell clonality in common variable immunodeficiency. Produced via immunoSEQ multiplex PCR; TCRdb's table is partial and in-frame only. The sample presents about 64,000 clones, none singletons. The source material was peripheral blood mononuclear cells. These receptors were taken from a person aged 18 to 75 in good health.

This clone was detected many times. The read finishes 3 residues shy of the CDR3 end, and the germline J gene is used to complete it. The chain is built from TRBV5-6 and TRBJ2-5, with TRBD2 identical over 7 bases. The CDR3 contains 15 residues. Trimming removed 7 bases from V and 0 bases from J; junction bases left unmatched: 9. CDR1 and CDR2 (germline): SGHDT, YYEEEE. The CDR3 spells CASDILGGNQETQYF. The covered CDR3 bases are TGTGCCAGCGACATTCTGGGGGGGAACCAAGAGACC.

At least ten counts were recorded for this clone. CDR3 bases read: TGTGCCAGCAGTGAACAGGTTTCTGGGGCCAACGTC. Translated: CASSEQVSGANV. The whole CDR3 protein is CASSEQVSGANVLTF. The chain has TRBV2 and TRBJ2-6, with D unresolved. The read finishes 3 residues shy of the CDR3 end, and the germline J gene is used to complete it. V was shortened by 2 bases and J by 1 base, with 6 bases between the two germline ends. This CDR3 region has 15 residues. The germline V gene has CDR1 SNHLY and CDR2 FYNNEI.

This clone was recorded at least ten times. CDR3 bases read: TGTGCCAGTAGAGCCCGCAGGGGGCCTAATCAGCCC. Translated, it gives CASRARRGPNQP. The full CDR3 protein is CASRARRGPNQPQHF. The rearrangement joins TRBV19 to TRBJ1-5, with 8 bases aligning to TRBD1. The read terminates 3 residues ahead of where the CDR3 ends, so the germline J gene completes it. Germline V gives CDR1 LNHDA, CDR2 SQIVND (reference sequence). The CDR3 has 15 residues. After removal of 6 bases from V and 4 bases from J, the junction contained 8 bases not matched to a gene.

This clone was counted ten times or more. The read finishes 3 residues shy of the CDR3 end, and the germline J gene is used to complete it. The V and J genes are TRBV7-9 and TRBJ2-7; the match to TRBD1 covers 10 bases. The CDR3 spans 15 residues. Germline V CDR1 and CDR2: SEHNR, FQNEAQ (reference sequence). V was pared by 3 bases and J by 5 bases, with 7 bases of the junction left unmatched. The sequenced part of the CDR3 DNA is TGTGCCAGCAGCTTGACCGGGACAGGGGCCGACGAG. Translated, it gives CASSLTGTGADE. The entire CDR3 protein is CASSLTGTGADEQYF.

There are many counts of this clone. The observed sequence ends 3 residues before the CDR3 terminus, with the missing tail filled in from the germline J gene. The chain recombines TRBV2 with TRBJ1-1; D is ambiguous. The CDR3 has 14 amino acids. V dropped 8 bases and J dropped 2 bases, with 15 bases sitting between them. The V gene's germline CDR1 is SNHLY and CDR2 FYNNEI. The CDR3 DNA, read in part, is TGTGCCAGCCGCCAGCGGGCGGTCAACACTGAA. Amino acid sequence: CASRQRAVNTE. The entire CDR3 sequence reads CASRQRAVNTEAFF.

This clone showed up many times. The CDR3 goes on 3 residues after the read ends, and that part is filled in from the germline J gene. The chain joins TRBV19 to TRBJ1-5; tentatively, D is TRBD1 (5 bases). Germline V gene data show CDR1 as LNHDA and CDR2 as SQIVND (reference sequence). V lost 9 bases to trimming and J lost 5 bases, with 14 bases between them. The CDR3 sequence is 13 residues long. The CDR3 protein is CASHAQGHQPQHF. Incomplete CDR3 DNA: TGTGCCAGCCATGCTCAGGGCCATCAGCCC.

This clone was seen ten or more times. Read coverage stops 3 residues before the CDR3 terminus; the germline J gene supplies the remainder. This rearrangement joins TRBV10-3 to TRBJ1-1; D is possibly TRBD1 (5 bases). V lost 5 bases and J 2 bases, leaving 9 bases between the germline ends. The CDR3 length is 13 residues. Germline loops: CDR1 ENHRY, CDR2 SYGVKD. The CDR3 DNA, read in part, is TGTGCCATCAGTAGGGACTCCAACACTGAA. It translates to CAISRDSNTE. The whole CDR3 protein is CAISRDSNTEAFF.

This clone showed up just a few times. CDR3: CASSEGLAGTGANVLTF. CDR3 DNA (partial): TGTGCCAGCAGTGAGGGACTAGCGGGAACCGGGGCCAACGTC. The V gene is TRBV2, the J gene TRBJ2-6; 13 bases agree with TRBD2. The sequence runs out 3 residues before the end of the CDR3; the remainder is reconstructed from the germline J gene. The CDR3 loop spans 17 amino acids. CDR1 is SNHLY, CDR2 FYNNEI, per germline. V lost 3 bases to trimming and J lost 4 bases; unmatched junction nucleotides: 3.

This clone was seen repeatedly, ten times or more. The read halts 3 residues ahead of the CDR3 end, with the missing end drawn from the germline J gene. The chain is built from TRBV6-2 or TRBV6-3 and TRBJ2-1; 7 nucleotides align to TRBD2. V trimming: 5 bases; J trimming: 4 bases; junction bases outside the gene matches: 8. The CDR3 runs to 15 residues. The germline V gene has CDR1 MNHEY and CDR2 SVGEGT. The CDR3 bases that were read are TGTGCCAGCAGTACCCGCTGGCGGGGGTACAATGAG. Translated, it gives CASSTRWRGYNE. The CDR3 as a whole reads CASSTRWRGYNEQFF.

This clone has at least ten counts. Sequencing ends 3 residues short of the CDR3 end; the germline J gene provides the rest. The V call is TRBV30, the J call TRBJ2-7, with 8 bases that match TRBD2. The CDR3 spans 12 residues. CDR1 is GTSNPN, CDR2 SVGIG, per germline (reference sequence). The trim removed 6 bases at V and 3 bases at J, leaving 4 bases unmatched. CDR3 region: CACREGLYEQYF. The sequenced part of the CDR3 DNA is TGTGCCTGCCGGGAGGGGCTCTACGAG.

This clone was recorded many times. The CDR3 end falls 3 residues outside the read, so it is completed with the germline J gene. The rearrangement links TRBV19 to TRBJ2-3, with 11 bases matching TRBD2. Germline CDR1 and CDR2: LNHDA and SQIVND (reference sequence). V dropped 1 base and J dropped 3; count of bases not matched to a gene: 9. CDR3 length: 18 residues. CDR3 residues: CASSIGGWPSGRTDTQYF. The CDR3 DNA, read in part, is TGTGCCAGTAGTATAGGGGGATGGCCTAGCGGGAGGACAGATACG.

This CDR3 reads CASSPGGNYGYTF. The sequenced part of the CDR3 DNA is TGCGCCAGCAGCCCAGGGGGGAACTATGGC. The chain recombines TRBV5-1 with TRBJ1-2, with 7 nucleotides matching TRBD1. The read terminates 3 residues ahead of where the CDR3 ends, so the germline J gene completes it. V dropped 4 bases and J dropped 2; count of bases not matched to a gene: 2. The CDR3 spans 13 residues. Per germline, CDR1 SGHRS and CDR2 YFSETQ.

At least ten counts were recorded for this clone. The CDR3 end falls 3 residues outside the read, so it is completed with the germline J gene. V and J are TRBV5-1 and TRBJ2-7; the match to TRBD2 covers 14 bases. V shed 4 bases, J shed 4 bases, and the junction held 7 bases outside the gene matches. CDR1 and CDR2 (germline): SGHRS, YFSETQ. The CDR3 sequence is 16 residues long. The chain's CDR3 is CASSVAGTSGSYEQYF. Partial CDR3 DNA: TGCGCCAGCAGCGTAGCGGGGACTAGCGGGAGTTACGAG.

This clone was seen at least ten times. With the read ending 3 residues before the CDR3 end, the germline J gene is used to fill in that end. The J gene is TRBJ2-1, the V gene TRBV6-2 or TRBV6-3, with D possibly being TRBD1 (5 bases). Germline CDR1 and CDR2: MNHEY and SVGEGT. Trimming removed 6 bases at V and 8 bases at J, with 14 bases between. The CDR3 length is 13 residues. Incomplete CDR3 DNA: TGTGCCAGCAGACCACCAGTCAGGGATGAG. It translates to CASRPPVRDE. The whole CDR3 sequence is CASRPPVRDEQFF.

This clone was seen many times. CDR3 bases read: TGCAGCGTGCGGACAGAGAACACCGGGGAG. Translation gives CSVRTENTGE. Given in full, the CDR3 is CSVRTENTGELFF. This chain uses TRBV29-1 with TRBJ2-2, with D possibly being TRBD1 (6 bases). The read ends 3 residues before the CDR3 terminus; that terminus is restored from the germline J gene. This CDR3 spans 13 amino acids. Germline loops: CDR1 SQVTM, CDR2 ANQGSEA. The V gene lost 6 bases and the J gene lost 1 base, with 9 bases spanning the gap.

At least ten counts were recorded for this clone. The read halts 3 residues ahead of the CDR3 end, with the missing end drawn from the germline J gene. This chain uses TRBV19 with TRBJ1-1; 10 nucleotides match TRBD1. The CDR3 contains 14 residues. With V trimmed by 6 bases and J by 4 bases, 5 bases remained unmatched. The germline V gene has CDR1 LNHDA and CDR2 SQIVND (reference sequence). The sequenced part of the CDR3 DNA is TGTGCCAGTAGGCCGACAGGGGGCGTCACTGAA. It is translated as CASRPTGGVTE. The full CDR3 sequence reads CASRPTGGVTEAFF.

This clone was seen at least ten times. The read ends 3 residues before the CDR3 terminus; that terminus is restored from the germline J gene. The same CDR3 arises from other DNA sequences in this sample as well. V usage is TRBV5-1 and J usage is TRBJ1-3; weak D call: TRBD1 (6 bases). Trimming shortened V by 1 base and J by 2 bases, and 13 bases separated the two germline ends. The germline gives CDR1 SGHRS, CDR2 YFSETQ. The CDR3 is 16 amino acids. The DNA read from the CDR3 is TGCGCCAGCAGCTTGCAGGGGCAGGGGACTGGAAACACC. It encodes CASSLQGQGTGNT. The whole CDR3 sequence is CASSLQGQGTGNTIYF.